This T cell receptor delta chain came from a study of delta chains in infants with herpesvirus infections (dated by TCRdb to the early 2020s). Concerning the study at large: To characterize gammadelta T cell responses to primary cytomegalovirus (CMV) infection, researchers prospectively followed a birth cohort of Ugandan infants starting at birth. A public fetal Vdelta1/Vgamma8 gammadelta TCR clonotype was searched for in infants infected with CMV after birth. gammadelta TCRs were sequenced from PBMC of approximately 17 CMV-infected infants (one congenitally infected) and under ten CMV-uninfected infants with enough sample available. By approximate age, the infant blood samples fell into groups of 1.5, 4, 8 and 12 months. Previously published Belgian fetal and cord blood gammadelta TCR data were added only for comparison and were not generated in this cohort.

In Kampala, Uganda, pregnant women receiving prenatal care were recruited and their infants were enrolled, and documentation of maternal HIV status was required. Families received weekly visits, and collection of infant clinical information, oral swabs and peripheral blood began at 6 weeks of age and continued every 4 months after that. Blood was collected in heparin tubes, and PBMC were isolated by Ficoll-Paque density gradient centrifugation and cryopreserved. The germline V gene gives CDR1 as TSWWSYY and CDR2 as QGS. At the junction V is shortened by 0 bases and J by 1 base; bases outside the gene matches: 18. Including the terminal cysteine and phenylalanine, the CDR3 comprises 22 residues. Here the CDR3 DNA is all that survives: 66 bases in frame from base 1. The library was generated by RT-PCR. To generate TCR cDNA, RNA from PBMC was reverse transcribed using SuperScript II together with primers specific for the gamma chain and the delta chain. cDNA was purified with AMPure XP beads, amplified, and indexed with Illumina adapters using the Nextera XT Index Kit. Sequencing of the gammadelta TCR libraries was done on an Illumina MiSeq using a V2 300-cycle kit. Turning to the authors' computational methods: Using MiXCR v2.1.12, CDR3 sequences were assembled, and reads were mapped onto D, J and V genes obtained from GenBank. VDJtools v1.2.1 was used to carry out repertoire analyses of the CDR3 clonotypes. TCRdb processed the public reads again with the CATT caller, after which rows with matching DNA were combined. The V and J calls, along with clone size, are taken from TCRdb and not from the paper's own processing. This sample comprises roughly 1,500 delta-chain clones, under 25% of them detected only once. Around 20% of the sample is held by the ten biggest clonotypes.

What the study reported, not specific to this receptor: Detection of the public clonotype was limited to the first time point after infection, and the public clonotype was not found in uninfected infants or in infants infected after 120 days. Within Vdelta1 cells, the frequency of the public clonotype appeared to be inversely correlated with age at infection and to decay rapidly, seemingly not persisting past roughly two months. Limitations noted by the authors included a small sample size and a lack of race- or environment-matched controls, because nearly all Ugandans acquire CMV before adulthood. Presence of the public clonotype at levels below the detection limit might still occur in CMV-uninfected infants. The public Vdelta1 clonotype appeared in about 20% of the 18 CMV-infected infants: three infected postnatally before 120 days of age, plus the congenitally infected infant.

Turning to this clone: Its antigen remains undetermined. No much larger clonotype is one base removed from it; base qualities were not supplied.

The clonotype comes from a human donor who was a Ugandan infant, either HIV-exposed or HIV-unexposed (not recorded which). The rearrangement joined TRDV1 to TRDJ1; 12 bases in between match TRDD3. The source was peripheral blood, collected at time point 2 of longitudinal follow-up. The DNA sequence is given as TGTGCTCTTGGGGAACTTCTCACGCCCTACGGTAGACTGGGGGATACCACCGATAAACTCATCTTT. Its translation reads: CALGELLTPYGRLGDTTDKLIF.